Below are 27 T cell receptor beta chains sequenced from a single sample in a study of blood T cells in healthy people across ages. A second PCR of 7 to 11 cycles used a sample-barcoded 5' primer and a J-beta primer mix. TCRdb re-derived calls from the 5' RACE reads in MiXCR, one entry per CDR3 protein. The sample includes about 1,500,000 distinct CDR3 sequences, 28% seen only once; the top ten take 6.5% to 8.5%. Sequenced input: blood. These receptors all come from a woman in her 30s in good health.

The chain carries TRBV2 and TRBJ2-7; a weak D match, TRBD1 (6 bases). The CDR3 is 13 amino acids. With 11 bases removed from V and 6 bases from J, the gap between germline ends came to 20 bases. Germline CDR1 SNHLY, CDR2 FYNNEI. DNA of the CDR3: TGTGCCGGCGGACAGTCCAACTTAGGCGAGCAGTACTTC. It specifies CAGGQSNLGEQYF.

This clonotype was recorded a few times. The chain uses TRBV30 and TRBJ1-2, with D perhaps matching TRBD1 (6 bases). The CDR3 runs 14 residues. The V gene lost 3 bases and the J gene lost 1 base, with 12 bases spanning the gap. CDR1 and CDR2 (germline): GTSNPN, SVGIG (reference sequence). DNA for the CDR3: TGTGCCTGGAGCCAATACAGGGATAACTATGGCTACACCTTC. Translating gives CAWSQYRDNYGYTF.

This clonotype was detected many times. CDR3: CASSLREKGTYGYTF. The DNA of the CDR3 is TGTGCCAGCAGTTTGAGGGAAAAGGGGACCTATGGCTACACCTTC. The rearrangement joins TRBV12-3 or TRBV12-4 to TRBJ1-2, with D possibly being TRBD1 (5 bases). The CDR3 is 15 residues long. Trimming left V 3 bases short and J 4 bases short, with 15 bases between.

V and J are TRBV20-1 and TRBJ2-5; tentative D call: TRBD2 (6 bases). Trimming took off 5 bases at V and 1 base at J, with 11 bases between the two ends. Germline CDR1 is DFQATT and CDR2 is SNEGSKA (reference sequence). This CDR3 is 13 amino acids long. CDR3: CSAPMGGQETQYF. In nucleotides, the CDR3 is TGCAGTGCTCCTATGGGGGGCCAAGAGACCCAGTACTTC.

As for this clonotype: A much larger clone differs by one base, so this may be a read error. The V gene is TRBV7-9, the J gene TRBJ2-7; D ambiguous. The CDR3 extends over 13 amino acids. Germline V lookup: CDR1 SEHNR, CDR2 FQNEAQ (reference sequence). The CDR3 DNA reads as TGTGCCGGCAGCTTAGATAGCTTCTATGAGCAGTACTTC. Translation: CAGSLDSFYEQYF. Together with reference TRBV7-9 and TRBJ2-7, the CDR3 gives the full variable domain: DTGVSQNPRHKITKRGQNVTFRCDPISEHNRLYWYRQTLGQGPEFLTYFQNEAQLEKSRLLSDRFSAERPKGSFSTLEIQRTEQGDSAMYLCAGSLDSFYEQYFGPGTRLTVT.

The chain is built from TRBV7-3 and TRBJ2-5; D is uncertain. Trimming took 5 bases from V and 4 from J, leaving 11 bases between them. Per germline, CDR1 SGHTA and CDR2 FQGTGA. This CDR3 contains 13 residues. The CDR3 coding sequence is TGTGCCAGCAGCCCGGTAGGGATAGAGACCCAGTACTTC. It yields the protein CASSPVGIETQYF.

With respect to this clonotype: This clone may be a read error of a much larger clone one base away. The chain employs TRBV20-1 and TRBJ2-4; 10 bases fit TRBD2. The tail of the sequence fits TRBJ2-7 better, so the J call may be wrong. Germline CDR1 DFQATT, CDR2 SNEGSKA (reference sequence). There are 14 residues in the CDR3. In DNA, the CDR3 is TGCAGTGCTAGCCCTAGCGGGAGTGGGAGCGAGCAGTACTTC. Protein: CSASPSGSGSEQYF.

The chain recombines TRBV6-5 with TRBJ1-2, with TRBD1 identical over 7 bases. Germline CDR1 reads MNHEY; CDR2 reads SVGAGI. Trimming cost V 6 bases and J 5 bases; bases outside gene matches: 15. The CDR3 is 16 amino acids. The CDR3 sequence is CASRAGQTPGGYGYTF. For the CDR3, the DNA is TGTGCCAGCAGGGCGGGACAGACTCCGGGAGGGTATGGCTACACCTTC.

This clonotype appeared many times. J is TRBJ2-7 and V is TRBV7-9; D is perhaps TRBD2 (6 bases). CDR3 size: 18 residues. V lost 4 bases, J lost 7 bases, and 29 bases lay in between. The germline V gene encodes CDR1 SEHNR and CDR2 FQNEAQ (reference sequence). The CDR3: CASSSTRVLGLGLEEQYF. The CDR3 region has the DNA TGTGCCAGCAGCTCAACCCGAGTGCTGGGACTGGGGCTGGAAGAGCAGTACTTC. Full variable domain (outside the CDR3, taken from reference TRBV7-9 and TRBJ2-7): DTGVSQNPRHKITKRGQNVTFRCDPISEHNRLYWYRQTLGQGPEFLTYFQNEAQLEKSRLLSDRFSAERPKGSFSTLEIQRTEQGDSAMYLCASSSTRVLGLGLEEQYFGPGTRLTVT.

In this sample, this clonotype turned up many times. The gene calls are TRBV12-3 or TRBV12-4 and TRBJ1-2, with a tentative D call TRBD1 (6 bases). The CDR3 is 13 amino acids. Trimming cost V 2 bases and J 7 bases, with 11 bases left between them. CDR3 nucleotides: TGTGCCAGCAGTTTACGGGGGGCGGTTGGCTACACCTTC. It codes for CASSLRGAVGYTF.

The CDR3 loop reads CASSNSGVSYNEQFF. CDR3 DNA: TGTGCCAGCAGTAATTCCGGGGTCTCCTACAATGAGCAGTTCTTC. The chain is built from TRBV6-1 and TRBJ2-1; weak D call: TRBD2 (5 bases). V was pared by 5 bases and J by 0 bases, with 11 bases between. CDR3 length: 15 amino acids. The germline gives CDR1 MNHNS, CDR2 SASEGT.

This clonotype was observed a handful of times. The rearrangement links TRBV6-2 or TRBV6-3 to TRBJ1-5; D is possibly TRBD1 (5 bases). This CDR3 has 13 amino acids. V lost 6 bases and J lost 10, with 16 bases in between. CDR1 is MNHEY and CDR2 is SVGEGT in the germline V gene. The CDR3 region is CASSDGTDGPQHF. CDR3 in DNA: TGTGCCAGCAGCGACGGGACGGATGGACCCCAGCATTTT.

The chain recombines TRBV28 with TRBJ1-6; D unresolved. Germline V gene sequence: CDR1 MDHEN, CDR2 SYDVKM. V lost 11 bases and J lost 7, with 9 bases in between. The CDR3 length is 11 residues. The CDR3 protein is CAAQKNSPLHF. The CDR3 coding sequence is TGTGCCGCCCAGAAAAATTCACCCCTCCACTTT.

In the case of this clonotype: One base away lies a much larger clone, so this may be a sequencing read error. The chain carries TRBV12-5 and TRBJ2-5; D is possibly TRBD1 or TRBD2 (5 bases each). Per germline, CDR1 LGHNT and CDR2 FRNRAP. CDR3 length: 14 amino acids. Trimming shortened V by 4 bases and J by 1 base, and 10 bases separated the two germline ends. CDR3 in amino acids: CASGWGRAQETQYF. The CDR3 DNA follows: TGTGCTAGTGGTTGGGGACGGGCCCAAGAGACCCAGTACTTC.

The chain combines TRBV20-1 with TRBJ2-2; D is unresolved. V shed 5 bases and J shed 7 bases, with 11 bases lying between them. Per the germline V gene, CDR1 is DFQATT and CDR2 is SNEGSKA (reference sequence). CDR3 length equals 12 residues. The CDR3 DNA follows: TGCAGTGCTCCGTGGTTGCTCGGGGAGCTGTTTTTT. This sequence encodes CSAPWLLGELFF.

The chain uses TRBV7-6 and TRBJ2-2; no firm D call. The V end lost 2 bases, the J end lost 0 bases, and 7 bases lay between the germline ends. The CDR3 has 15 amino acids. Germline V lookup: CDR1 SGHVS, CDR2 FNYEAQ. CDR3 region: CASSLRLANTGELFF. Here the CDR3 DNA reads TGTGCCAGCAGCTTAAGGCTTGCGAACACCGGGGAGCTGTTTTTT. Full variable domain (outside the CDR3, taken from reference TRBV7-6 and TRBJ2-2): GAGVSQSPRYKVTKRGQDVALRCDPISGHVSLYWYRQALGQGPEFLTYFNYEAQQDKSGLPNDRFSAERPEGSISTLTIQRTEQRDSAMYRCASSLRLANTGELFFGEGSRLTVL.

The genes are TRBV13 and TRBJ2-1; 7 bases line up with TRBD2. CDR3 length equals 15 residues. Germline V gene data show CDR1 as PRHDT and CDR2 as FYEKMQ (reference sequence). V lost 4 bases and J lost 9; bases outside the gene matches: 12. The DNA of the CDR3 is TGTGCCAGCAGCTCACCCGGGGCGGGGGATTTTGAGCAGTTCTTC. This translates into CASSSPGAGDFEQFF.

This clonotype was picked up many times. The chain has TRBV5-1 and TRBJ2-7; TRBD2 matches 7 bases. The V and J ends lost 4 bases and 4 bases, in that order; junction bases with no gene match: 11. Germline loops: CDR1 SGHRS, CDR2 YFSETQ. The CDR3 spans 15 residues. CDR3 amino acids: CASSRIPGLQYEQYF. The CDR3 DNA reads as TGCGCCAGCAGCAGAATCCCGGGACTACAATACGAGCAGTACTTC.

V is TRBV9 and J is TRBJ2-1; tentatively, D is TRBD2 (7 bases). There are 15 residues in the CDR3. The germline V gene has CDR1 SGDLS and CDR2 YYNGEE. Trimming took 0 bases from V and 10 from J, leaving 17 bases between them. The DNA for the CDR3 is TGTGCCAGCAGCGTAGGAGGGGGAGGGTCCGGGGAGCAGTTCTTC. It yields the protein CASSVGGGGSGEQFF.

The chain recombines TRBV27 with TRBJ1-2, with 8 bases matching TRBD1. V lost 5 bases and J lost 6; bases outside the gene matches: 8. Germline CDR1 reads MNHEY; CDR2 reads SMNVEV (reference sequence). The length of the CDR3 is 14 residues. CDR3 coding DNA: TGTGCCAGCAGTGCGGCAGGGGGCAACAATGGCTACACCTTC. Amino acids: CASSAAGGNNGYTF.

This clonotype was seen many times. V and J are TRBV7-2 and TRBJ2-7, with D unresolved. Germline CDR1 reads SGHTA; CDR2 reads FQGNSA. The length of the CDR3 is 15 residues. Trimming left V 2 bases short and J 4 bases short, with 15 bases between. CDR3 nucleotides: TGTGCCAGCAGCTTATCCCCTCTTTTAGGGTACGAGCAGTACTTC. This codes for CASSLSPLLGYEQYF. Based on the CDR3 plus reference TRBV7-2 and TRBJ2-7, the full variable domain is GAGVSQSPSNKVTEKGKDVELRCDPISGHTALYWYRQSLGQGLEFLIYFQGNSAPDKSGLPSDRFSAERTGGSVSTLTIQRTQQEDSAVYLCASSLSPLLGYEQYFGPGTRLTVT.

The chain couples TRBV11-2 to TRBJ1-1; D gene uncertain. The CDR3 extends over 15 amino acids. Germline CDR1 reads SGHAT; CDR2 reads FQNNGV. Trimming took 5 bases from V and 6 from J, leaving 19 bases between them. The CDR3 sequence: CASSRIRDAGSEAFF. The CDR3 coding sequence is TGTGCCAGCAGCCGCATCCGCGACGCGGGATCTGAAGCTTTCTTT.

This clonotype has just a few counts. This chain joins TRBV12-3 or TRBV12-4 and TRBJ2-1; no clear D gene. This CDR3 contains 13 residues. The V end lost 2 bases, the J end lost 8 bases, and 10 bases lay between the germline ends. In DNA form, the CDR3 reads TGTGCCAGCAGTTTAAATAGTTTCGATGAGCAGTTCTTC. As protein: CASSLNSFDEQFF.

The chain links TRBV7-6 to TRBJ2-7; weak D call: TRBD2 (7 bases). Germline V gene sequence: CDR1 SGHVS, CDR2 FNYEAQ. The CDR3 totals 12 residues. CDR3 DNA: TGTGTCGCAGGCGGGGGCGCCGGGGAGCAGTACTTC. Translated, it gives CVAGGGAGEQYF.

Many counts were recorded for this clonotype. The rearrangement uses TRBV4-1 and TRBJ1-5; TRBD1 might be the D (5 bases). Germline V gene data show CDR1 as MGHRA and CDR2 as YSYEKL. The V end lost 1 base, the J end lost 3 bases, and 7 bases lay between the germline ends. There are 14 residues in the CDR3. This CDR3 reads CASSQAGTNQPQHF. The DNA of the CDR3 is TGCGCCAGCAGCCAAGCCGGGACCAATCAGCCCCAGCATTTT.

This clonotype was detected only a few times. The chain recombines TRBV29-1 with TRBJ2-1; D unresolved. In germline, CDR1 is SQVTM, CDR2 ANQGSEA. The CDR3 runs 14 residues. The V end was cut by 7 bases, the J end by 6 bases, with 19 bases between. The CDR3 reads CSGARRFGFNEQFF. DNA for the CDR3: TGCAGCGGGGCCAGGCGGTTCGGGTTCAATGAGCAGTTCTTC.

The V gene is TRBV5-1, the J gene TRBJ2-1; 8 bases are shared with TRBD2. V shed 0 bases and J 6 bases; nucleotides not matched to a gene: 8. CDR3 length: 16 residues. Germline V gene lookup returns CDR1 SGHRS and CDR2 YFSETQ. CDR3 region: CASSLGTSSLLNEQFF. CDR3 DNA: TGCGCCAGCAGCTTGGGGACTAGCTCCCTGCTCAATGAGCAGTTCTTC.